A selection of T cell receptor beta chains follows, all from one sample in a study of a mutant IDH1 vaccine in newly diagnosed glioma. TCRdb keeps only in-frame clones here, not all; method: immunoSEQ multiplex PCR. The profile shows over 45,000 clones, roughly 75% of them singletons. Their antigens remain unidentified. The sequences come from PBMCs, collected from a glioma patient whose treatment included an IDH1 peptide vaccine. Receptors originate from a man aged 50 or older with glioma. The CDR3 runs from the conserved cysteine through the conserved F or W. Fields, in order: J gene, D gene, clone size, V gene, CDR3 protein, CDR3 DNA. The D gene is left open where the match is weak. Clone size is shown for a subset of rows, as once, few, many or a class of expanded clone.

TRBJ2-5 NA many TRBV29-1 CSVESLGTGETQYF TGCAGCGTTGAATCGTTAGGGACGGGGGAGACCCAGTACTTC
TRBJ1-1 NA NA TRBV25-1 CASSQGTNTEAFF TGTGCCAGCAGTCAGGGGACGAACACTGAAGCTTTCTTT
TRBJ1-6 NA NA TRBV6-5 CASSYGDRLNSPLHF TGTGCCAGCAGTTACGGGGACCGCCTTAATTCACCCCTCCACTTT
TRBJ1-1 NA NA TRBV2 CASSDSVTEAFF TGTGCCAGCAGTGACTCAGTCACTGAAGCTTTCTTT
TRBJ1-5 NA few TRBV10-2 CASSGTSNQPQHF TGCGCCAGCAGTGGGACGAGCAATCAGCCCCAGCATTTT
TRBJ2-1 NA NA TRBV7-8 CASTPGAGEQFF TGTGCCAGCACCCCCGGGGCGGGAGAGCAGTTCTTC
TRBJ2-3 NA NA TRBV19 CASSARTPDTQYF TGTGCCAGTAGTGCCAGGACGCCAGATACGCAGTATTTT
TRBJ2-5 NA many TRBV6-5 CASSYSFAGGEETQYF TGTGCCAGCAGTTACTCCTTTGCTGGAGGGGAGGAGACCCAGTACTTC
TRBJ2-7 NA NA TRBV28 CATTGGGSYEQYF TGTGCCACCACAGGGGGGGGATCCTACGAGCAGTACTTC
TRBJ1-3 NA NA TRBV5-1 CASSFESGTGNTIYF TGCGCCAGCAGCTTTGAGTCGGGGACTGGAAACACCATATATTTT
TRBJ1-5 NA NA TRBV9 CASSVTPDPRNQPQHF TGTGCCAGCAGCGTTACCCCGGACCCCCGGAATCAGCCCCAGCATTTT
TRBJ2-2 TRBD1 once TRBV19 CASRSHGTGGNGELFF TGTGCCAGCCGATCCCATGGGACAGGGGGTAACGGGGAGCTGTTTTTT
TRBJ2-7 NA NA TRBV5-5 CASSQASGISYEQYF TGTGCCAGCAGCCAAGCCTCTGGAATCTCCTACGAGCAGTACTTC
TRBJ1-4 NA few TRBV5-6 CASSFGEGKKLFF TGTGCCAGCAGCTTCGGCGAGGGGAAAAAACTGTTTTTT
TRBJ2-7 TRBD1 few TRBV29-1 CSVEVLGQGYEQYF TGCAGCGTTGAAGTCTTAGGACAGGGCTACGAGCAGTACTTC
TRBJ1-1 NA NA TRBV19 CASSIKAAEAFF TGTGCCAGTAGTATAAAGGCGGCCGAAGCTTTCTTT
TRBJ2-7 TRBD2 NA TRBV27 CASSWGGLAGYEQYF TGTGCCAGCAGTTGGGGGGGACTAGCGGGCTACGAGCAGTACTTC
TRBJ2-7 NA NA TRBV11-2 CASRLQGSSYEQYF TGTGCCAGCAGATTACAGGGAAGCTCCTACGAGCAGTACTTC
TRBJ1-3 NA NA TRBV7-9 CASSLAQGYGNTIYF TGTGCCAGCAGCTTAGCGCAGGGGTACGGAAACACCATATATTTT
TRBJ1-2 NA NA TRBV5-1 CASSLLKGDYGYTF TGCGCCAGCAGCTTGTTGAAAGGAGACTATGGCTACACCTTC
TRBJ1-1 NA NA TRBV10-3 CAISESNTDPEAFF TGTGCCATCAGTGAGTCGAACACTGACCCTGAAGCTTTCTTT
TRBJ2-7 NA NA TRBV2 CASRAIEGEQYF TGTGCCAGCAGGGCCATAGAGGGCGAGCAGTACTTC
TRBJ1-2 TRBD1 NA TRBV5-4 CASSRGTGGEGGYTF TGTGCCAGCAGCCGCGGGACAGGGGGCGAGGGTGGCTACACCTTC
TRBJ1-1 NA NA TRBV19 CASRKEGWVTEAFF TGTGCCAGTAGGAAAGAGGGGTGGGTCACTGAAGCTTTCTTT
TRBJ2-2 NA NA TRBV4-1 CATGRNLNTGELFF TGCGCCACCGGGAGAAACCTGAACACCGGGGAGCTGTTTTTT
TRBJ1-1 NA NA TRBV18 CASSPSGHTEAFF TGTGCCAGCTCACCGTCAGGGCATACTGAAGCTTTCTTT
TRBJ1-1 NA NA TRBV30 CAWNLGQGRAFF TGTGCCTGGAACCTCGGGCAGGGGAGGGCTTTCTTT
TRBJ1-2 NA NA TRBV27 CASSTVRAQHYGYTF TGTGCCAGCAGCACAGTGAGGGCCCAACACTATGGCTACACCTTC
TRBJ1-3 NA NA TRBV9 CASSRPSSGNTIYF TGTGCCAGCAGCAGACCGAGCTCTGGAAACACCATATATTTT
TRBJ1-6 NA few TRBV10-3 CAISESGRGASPLHF TGTGCCATCAGTGAGTCTGGCAGGGGAGCCTCACCCCTCCACTTT
TRBJ2-7 NA NA TRBV6-5 CASSSRTSWAYEQYF TGTGCCAGCAGTTCTCGGACTTCCTGGGCCTACGAGCAGTACTTC
TRBJ2-1 NA NA TRBV2 CASSPEGEGNYNEQFF TGTGCCAGCAGCCCCGAGGGGGAGGGGAACTACAATGAGCAGTTCTTC
TRBJ1-4 NA few TRBV6-1 CASSEGFSTSEKLFF TGTGCCAGCAGTGAAGGGTTCTCGACCTCGGAAAAACTGTTTTTT
TRBJ1-4 TRBD1 NA TRBV6-5 CASSSGGLGEKLFF TGTGCCAGCAGTTCAGGGGGCCTAGGAGAAAAACTGTTTTTT
TRBJ2-7 NA NA TRBV29-1 CSVEEGYEQYF TGCAGCGTTGAGGAAGGCTACGAGCAGTACTTC
TRBJ2-7 NA NA TRBV14 CASSQLLWGQYEQYF TGTGCCAGCAGCCAACTACTGTGGGGGCAATACGAGCAGTACTTC
TRBJ2-7 NA NA TRBV11-2 CASSPSKHEDLSYEQYF TGTGCCAGCAGCCCCTCAAAGCACGAGGATCTCTCCTACGAGCAGTACTTC
TRBJ1-2 NA few TRBV30 CAFNYKTRSNYGYTF TGTGCCTTCAACTATAAGACACGCTCGAACTATGGCTACACCTTC
TRBJ2-2 NA few TRBV19 CASSIKGNTGELFF TGTGCCAGTAGTATAAAAGGGAACACCGGGGAGCTGTTTTTT
TRBJ2-5 NA NA TRBV30 CAWSVRGGETQYF TGTGCCTGGAGTGTGCGGGGAGGAGAGACCCAGTACTTC
TRBJ1-2 TRBD1 once TRBV7-9 CASSLLDRGNGYTF TGTGCCAGCAGCTTACTAGACAGGGGAAATGGCTACACCTTC
TRBJ2-5 NA many TRBV30 CAWSVNTRETQYF TGTGCCTGGAGTGTAAACACACGGGAGACCCAGTACTTC
TRBJ1-4 NA NA TRBV7-6 CASRKQGYGDEKLFF TGTGCCAGCAGGAAACAGGGTTACGGGGATGAAAAACTGTTTTTT
TRBJ2-2 NA NA TRBV9 CASSVESNTGELFF TGTGCCAGCAGCGTAGAGTCGAACACCGGGGAGCTGTTTTTT
TRBJ2-5 TRBD1 NA TRBV29-1 CSARLGTGGSETQYF TGCAGCGCCCGACTTGGGACAGGGGGCAGCGAGACCCAGTACTTC
TRBJ1-2 TRBD1 NA TRBV6-5 CASSRGQGILGGYTF TGTGCCAGCAGTCGCGGACAGGGGATCTTGGGTGGCTACACCTTC
TRBJ2-2 NA few TRBV19 CASSIRLTGELFF TGTGCCAGTAGTATAAGACTCACCGGGGAGCTGTTTTTT
TRBJ2-7 NA NA TRBV2 CASSEGFTGFPYEQYF TGTGCCAGCAGTGAAGGCTTTACAGGGTTTCCCTACGAGCAGTACTTC
TRBJ1-2 NA NA TRBV5-1 CASSLSPRGADGYTF TGCGCCAGCAGCTTGTCCCCCCGGGGGGCCGATGGCTACACCTTC
TRBJ1-2 NA NA TRBV5-4 CASSLASLVGTLNYGYTF TGTGCCAGCAGCTTGGCTAGCCTAGTTGGGACACTTAACTATGGCTACACCTTC
TRBJ1-1 TRBD1 few TRBV10-3 CAISWDSMNTEAFF TGTGCCATCAGCTGGGACAGCATGAACACTGAAGCTTTCTTT
TRBJ2-7 TRBD2 NA TRBV18 CASSPPGLGSQQYF TGTGCCAGCTCACCTCCGGGACTAGGTTCCCAGCAGTACTTC
TRBJ2-1 NA NA TRBV7-2 CASSLGGPGNEQFF TGTGCCAGCAGCTTAGGGGGGCCGGGCAATGAGCAGTTCTTC